This note documents a single T cell receptor (beta chain) sequence. The V and J ends lost 3 bases and 13 bases respectively, with 7 bases between them. This CDR3 contains 10 residues. Next came a second PCR, run for about 7 to 12 cycles, which used a sample-barcoded 5' primer along with a J-beta primer mix. Every cDNA was tagged by a template-switch adaptor with 12 random nucleotides. In TCRdb, the 5' RACE reads were re-called with MiXCR into one record per CDR3 protein. The sample lists 1,500,000 or so distinct CDR3 sequences, around 59% seen once, with approximately 7% in the top ten. This sample was taken from a study of blood T cells in healthy people across ages. Study in general: With template switching, about one barcoded beta molecule was captured per two T cells.

This TCR came from a man aged 18 to 29 in good health. This chain joins TRBV12-3 or TRBV12-4 and TRBJ2-4; D is unclear. The sequenced material came from blood. In DNA form, the CDR3 reads TGTGCCAGCAGTTTTGGCCCCCAGTACTTC. Its protein product is CASSFGPQYF.